This passage covers 4 T cell receptor beta chains from one sample sequenced in a study of blood T cells in healthy people across ages. Using a J-beta primer mix together with a sample-barcoded 5' primer, a second PCR was run for roughly 7 to 11 cycles. TCRdb redid the calling of the 5' RACE reads with MiXCR, one entry per CDR3 protein. The sample consists of 500,000 to 650,000 distinct CDR3 sequences, about 25% of them appearing once. The same sample was also used in a study of T cells of mothers and their children.

Sequencing was done on a sample of blood. These receptors originate from a boy between 2 and 10 years old in good health.

This clonotype was found a few times. The chain employs TRBV20-1 and TRBJ2-7; TRBD1 matches 7 bases. V gave up 4 bases and J gave up 6 bases; unmatched junction bases: 12. CDR3 length equals 14 residues. Germline CDR1 and CDR2: DFQATT and SNEGSKA (reference sequence). The CDR3 here is CSAKLSGQLSEQYF. The CDR3 DNA reads TGCAGTGCTAAGTTATCGGGACAGTTGAGCGAGCAGTACTTC.

This clonotype was observed a handful of times. The gene calls are TRBV4-3 and TRBJ2-7; TRBD2 is a possible D gene (6 bases). Per the germline V gene, CDR1 is LGHNA and CDR2 is YSLEER. V lost 2 bases and J lost 5, with 16 bases in between. The CDR3 consists of 15 residues. The CDR3, as DNA: TGCGCCAGCAGCCAAATGGACTCGGGAGCGGACGAGCAGTACTTC. Translating gives CASSQMDSGADEQYF.

A remark on this clonotype: One junction end does not reproduce the germline sequence, and a read error may be involved. V and J are TRBV14 and TRBJ2-5; D is unresolved. The CDR3 totals 17 residues. Germline lookup yields CDR1 SGHDN and CDR2 FVKESK. CDR3 amino acids: CASSQDPVGLKGGDKFF. In DNA, the CDR3 is TGTGCCAGCAGCCAAGACCCTGTGGGCCTTAAGGGCGGAGACAAGTTCTTC.

The chain joins TRBV10-3 to TRBJ2-5; TRBD2 aligns across 9 bases. With the DNA end fitting TRBJ2-1 better, the J assignment may be wrong. The CDR3 runs to 16 residues. Germline CDR1 reads ENHRY; CDR2 reads SYGVKD. The CDR3 protein is CAISEGLSGRYNEQFF. Written as DNA, the CDR3 is TGTGCCATCAGTGAGGGGCTAAGCGGGAGGTACAATGAGCAGTTCTTC.